One TCR beta chain is described in this entry. Antigen specificity is unknown. The source of the sample is a study of OX40 agonist ivuxolimab in advanced cancers. Whole-study findings and limits: On average, CD8+ T cells showed a greater number of expanded clones than CD4+. The CD4+ and CD8+ T cells in the blood had expanded clonally by week 6 at 0.1 to 3.0 mg/kg.

Germline V lookup: CDR1 SGHAT, CDR2 FQNNGV. V was cut by 3 bases and J by 1 base, with 6 bases left in between. The CDR3 covers 14 residues. Profiled with immunoSEQ multiplex PCR; TCRdb holds only in-frame clones, not every one. The sample lists roughly 110,000 clones, about nine tenths seen once, with more than 0.4% in the top ten. J is TRBJ2-2 and V is TRBV11-2, with D perhaps matching TRBD1 (6 bases). The sample was CD4+ or CD8+ T cells sorted from blood, taken in a trial of the OX40 agonist ivuxolimab. This TCR was sampled from an adult with an advanced solid tumor such as melanoma, head and neck, liver or kidney cancer. CDR3 nucleotides: TGTGCCAGCAGCTTCAGGGGGAACACCGGGGAGCTGTTTTTT. Its protein product is CASSFRGNTGELFF.